This T cell receptor beta chain comes out of a study of blood T cell repertoires in COVID-19. About the research overall: Researchers got acute and convalescent COVID-19 samples from the United States, Italy and Spain. Sources were T cells, B-cell-depleted T cells, or PBMCs; the material itself was cDNA or gDNA.

This clone has more than one count but fewer than ten. TCRdb's copy holds only in-frame clones and misses some; the assay was immunoSEQ multiplex PCR. The table lists under 250,000 clones, about 94% of them singletons. This CDR3 spans 17 amino acids. In germline, CDR1 is WSHSY, CDR2 SAAADI. V was pared by 6 bases and J by 6 bases, with 24 bases between. Seattle patients were enrolled during active infection and followed longitudinally. This chain joins TRBV10-2 and TRBJ1-5; the D gene is possibly TRBD1 (5 bases). Sequencing input: peripheral blood. This TCR was sampled from a man in his 60s with COVID-19, enrolled during active disease. The CDR3 loop is CASRGGAGRGHGQPQHF. Here the CDR3 DNA reads TGCGCCAGCAGGGGAGGGGCAGGCCGAGGTCATGGTCAGCCCCAGCATTTT.